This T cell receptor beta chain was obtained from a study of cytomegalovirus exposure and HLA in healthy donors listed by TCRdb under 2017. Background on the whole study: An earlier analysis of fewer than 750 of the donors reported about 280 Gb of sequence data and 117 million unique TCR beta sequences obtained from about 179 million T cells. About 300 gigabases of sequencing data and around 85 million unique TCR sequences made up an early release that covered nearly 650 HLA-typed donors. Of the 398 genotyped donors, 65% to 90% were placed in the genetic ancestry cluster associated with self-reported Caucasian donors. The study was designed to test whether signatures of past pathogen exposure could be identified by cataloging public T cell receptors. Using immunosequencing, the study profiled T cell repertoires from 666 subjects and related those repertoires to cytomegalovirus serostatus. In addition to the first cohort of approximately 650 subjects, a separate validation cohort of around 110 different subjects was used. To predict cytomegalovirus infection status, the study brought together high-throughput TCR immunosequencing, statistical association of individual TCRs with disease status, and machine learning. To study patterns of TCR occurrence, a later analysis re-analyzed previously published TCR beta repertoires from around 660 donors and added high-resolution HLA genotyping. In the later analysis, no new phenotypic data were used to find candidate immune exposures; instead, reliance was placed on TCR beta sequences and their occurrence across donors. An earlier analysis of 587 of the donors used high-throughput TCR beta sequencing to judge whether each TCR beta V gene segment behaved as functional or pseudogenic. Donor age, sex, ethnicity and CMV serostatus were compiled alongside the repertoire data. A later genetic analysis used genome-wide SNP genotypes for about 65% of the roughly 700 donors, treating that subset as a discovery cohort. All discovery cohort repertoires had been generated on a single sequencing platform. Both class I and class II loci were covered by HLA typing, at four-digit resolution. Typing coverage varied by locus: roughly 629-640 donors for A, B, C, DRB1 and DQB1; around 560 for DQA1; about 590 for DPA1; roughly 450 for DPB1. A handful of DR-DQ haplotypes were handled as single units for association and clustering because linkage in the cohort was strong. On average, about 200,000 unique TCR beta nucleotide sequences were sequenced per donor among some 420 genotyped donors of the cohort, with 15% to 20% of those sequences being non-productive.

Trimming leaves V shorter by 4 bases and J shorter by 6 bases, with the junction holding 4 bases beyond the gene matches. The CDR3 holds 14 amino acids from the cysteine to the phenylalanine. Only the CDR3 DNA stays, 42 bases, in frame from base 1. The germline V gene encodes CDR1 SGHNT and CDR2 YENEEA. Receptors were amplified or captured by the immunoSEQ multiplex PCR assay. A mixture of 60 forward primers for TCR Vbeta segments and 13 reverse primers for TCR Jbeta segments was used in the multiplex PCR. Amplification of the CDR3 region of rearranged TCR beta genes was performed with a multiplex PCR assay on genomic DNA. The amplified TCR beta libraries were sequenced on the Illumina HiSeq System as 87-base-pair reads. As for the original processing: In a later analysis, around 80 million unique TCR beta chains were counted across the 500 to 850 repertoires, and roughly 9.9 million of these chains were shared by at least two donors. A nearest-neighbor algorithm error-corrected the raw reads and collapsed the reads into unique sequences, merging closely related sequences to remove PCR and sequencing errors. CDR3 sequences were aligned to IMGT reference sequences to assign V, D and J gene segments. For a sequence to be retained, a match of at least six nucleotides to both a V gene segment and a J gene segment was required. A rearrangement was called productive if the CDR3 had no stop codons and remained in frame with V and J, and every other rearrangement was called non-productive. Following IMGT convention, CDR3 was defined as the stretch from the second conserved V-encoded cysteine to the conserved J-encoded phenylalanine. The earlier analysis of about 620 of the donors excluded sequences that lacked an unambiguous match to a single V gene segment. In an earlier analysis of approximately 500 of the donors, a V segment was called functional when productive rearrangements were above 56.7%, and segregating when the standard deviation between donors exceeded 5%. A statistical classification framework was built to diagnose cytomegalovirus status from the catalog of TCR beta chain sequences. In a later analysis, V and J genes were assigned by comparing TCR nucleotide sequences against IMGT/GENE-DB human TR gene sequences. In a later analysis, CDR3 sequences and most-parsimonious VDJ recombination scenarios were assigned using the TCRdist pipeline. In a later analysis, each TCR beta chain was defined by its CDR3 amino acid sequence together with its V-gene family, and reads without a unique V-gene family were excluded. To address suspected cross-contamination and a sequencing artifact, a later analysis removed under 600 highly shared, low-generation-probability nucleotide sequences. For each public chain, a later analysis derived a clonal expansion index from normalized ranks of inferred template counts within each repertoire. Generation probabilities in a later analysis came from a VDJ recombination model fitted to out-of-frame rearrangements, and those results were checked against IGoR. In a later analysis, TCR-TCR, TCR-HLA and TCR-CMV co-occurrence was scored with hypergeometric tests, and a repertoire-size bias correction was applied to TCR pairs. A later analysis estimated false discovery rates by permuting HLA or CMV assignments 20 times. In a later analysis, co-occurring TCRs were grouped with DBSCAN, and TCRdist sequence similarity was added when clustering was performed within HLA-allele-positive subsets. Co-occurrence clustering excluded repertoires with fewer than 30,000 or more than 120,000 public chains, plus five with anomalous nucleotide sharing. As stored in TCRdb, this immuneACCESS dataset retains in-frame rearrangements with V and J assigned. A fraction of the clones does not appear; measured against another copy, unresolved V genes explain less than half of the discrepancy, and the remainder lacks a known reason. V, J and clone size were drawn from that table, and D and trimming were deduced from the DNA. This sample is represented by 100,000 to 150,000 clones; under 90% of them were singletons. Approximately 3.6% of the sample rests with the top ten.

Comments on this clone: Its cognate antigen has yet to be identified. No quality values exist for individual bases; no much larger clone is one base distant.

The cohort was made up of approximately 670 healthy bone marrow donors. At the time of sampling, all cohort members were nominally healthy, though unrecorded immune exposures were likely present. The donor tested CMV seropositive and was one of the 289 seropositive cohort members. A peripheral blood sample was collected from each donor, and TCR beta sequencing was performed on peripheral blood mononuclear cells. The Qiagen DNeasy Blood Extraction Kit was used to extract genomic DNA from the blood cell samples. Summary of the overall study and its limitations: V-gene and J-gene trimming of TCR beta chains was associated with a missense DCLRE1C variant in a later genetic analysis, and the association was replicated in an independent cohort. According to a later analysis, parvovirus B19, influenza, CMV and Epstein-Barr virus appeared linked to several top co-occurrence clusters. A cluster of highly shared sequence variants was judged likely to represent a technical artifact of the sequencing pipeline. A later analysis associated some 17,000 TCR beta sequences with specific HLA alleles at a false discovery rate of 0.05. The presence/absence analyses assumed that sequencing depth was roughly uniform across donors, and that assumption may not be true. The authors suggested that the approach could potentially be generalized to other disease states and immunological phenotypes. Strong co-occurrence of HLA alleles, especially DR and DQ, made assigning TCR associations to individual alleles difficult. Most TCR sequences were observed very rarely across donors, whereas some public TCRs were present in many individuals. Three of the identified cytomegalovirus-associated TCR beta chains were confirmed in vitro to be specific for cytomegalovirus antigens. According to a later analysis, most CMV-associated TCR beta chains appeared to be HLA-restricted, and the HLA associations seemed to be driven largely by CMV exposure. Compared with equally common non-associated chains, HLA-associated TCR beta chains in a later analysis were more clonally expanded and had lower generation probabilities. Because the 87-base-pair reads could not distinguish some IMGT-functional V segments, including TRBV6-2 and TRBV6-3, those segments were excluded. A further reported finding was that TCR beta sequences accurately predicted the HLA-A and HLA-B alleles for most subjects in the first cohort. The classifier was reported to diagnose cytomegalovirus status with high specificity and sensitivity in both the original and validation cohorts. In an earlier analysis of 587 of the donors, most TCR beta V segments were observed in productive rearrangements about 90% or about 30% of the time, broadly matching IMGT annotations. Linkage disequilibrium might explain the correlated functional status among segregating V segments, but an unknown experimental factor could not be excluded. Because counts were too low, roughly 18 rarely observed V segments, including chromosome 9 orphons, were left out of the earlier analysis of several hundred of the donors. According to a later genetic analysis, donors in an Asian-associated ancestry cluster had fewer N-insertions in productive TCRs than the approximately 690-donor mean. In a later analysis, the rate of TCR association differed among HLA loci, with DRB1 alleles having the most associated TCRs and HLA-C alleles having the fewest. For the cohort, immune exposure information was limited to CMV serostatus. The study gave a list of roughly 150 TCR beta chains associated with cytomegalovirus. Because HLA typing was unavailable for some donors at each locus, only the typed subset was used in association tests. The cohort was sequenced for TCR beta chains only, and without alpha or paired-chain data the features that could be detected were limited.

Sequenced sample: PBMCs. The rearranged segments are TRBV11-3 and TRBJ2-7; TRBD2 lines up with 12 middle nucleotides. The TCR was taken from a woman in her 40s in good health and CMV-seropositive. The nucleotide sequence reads TGTGCCAGCAGCTCTAGCGGGAGGGCATCCGAGCAGTACTTC. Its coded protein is CASSSSGRASEQYF.